Sequencing of this TCR beta chain was carried out in a study of cytomegalovirus exposure and HLA in healthy donors. Notes on the study in general: DRB1 had the most TCR associations and HLA-C the fewest, a later analysis found, with rates varying by HLA locus. Later work showed greater clonal expansion in HLA-associated TCR beta chains than in equally common others.

The V gene end was trimmed by 9 bases and the J gene end by 0 bases; junction bases not matched to a gene: 14. Germline CDR1 reads LNHDA; CDR2 reads SQIVND (reference sequence). CDR3 length: 18 residues. Regarding donors, all were healthy bone marrow donors. Worth noting for this clone: As yet, its antigen is unknown.

PCR was performed using 60 Vbeta and 13 Jbeta primers. Measured with immunoSEQ multiplex PCR; TCRdb has only the in-frame clones, and not every one. The sample lists more than 90,000 clones, 80% to 85% occurring once. The rearrangement uses TRBV19 and TRBJ1-5; 10 bases align to TRBD1. What was sequenced was PBMCs. The TCR originated in a man aged 25-45 years in good health and CMV-seropositive. The CDR3 nucleotides read TGTGCCAGCCGCCCAGGGACAGGGGCCATCTATAGCAATCAGCCCCAGCATTTT. Amino acid sequence: CASRPGTGAIYSNQPQHF.